This T cell receptor beta chain was recovered during a study of OX40 agonist ivuxolimab in advanced cancers. Overall study context: Earlier treatment with anti-PD-1, anti-PD-L1 or anti-CTLA-4 was permitted, and roughly 42% had received some.

Peripheral blood came from all dose cohorts at three timepoints. Remarks on this clone: Its cognate antigen is unknown.

V lost 6 bases and J 0 bases, leaving 8 bases between the germline ends. Germline V lookup: CDR1 SEHNR, CDR2 FQNEAQ (reference sequence). This CDR3 comprises 13 residues. The study's findings and limits: On average, a greater number of expanded clones characterised CD8+ T cells relative to CD4+.

Sequenced by immunoSEQ multiplex PCR; TCRdb stores in-frame clones only, minus some. The table records 50,000 to 65,000 clones, over 75% of them present only once. This TCR was recovered from an adult with an advanced solid tumor such as melanoma, head and neck, liver or kidney cancer. J is TRBJ1-2 and V is TRBV7-9, with D unclear. The specimen was CD4+ or CD8+ T cells sorted from blood, collected in a trial of the OX40 agonist ivuxolimab. The DNA of the CDR3 is TGTGCCAGCAGTTCAACAGCTAACTATGGCTACACCTTC. Protein sequence: CASSSTANYGYTF.